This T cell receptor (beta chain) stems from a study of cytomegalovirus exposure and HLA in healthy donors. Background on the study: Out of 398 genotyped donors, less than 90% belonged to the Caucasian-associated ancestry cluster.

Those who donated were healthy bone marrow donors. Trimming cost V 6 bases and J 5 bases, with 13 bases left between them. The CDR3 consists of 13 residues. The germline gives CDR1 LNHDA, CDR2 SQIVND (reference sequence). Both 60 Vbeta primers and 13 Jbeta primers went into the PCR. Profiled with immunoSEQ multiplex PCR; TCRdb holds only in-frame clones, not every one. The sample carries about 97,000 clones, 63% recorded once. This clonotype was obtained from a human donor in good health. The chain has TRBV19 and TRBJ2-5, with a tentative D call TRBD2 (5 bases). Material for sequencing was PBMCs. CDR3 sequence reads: CASRPIGLETQYF. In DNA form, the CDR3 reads TGTGCCAGTAGGCCCATTGGACTGGAGACCCAGTACTTC.